Presented here are 16 T cell receptor beta chains from one specimen sequenced in a study of T cell changes during pregnancy in multiple sclerosis. TCRdb's copy holds only in-frame clones and misses some; the assay was immunoSEQ multiplex PCR. The data show fewer than 40,000 clones, just over 90% seen once. Sequenced here: CD4+ T cells from peripheral blood mononuclear cells, sampled in the first trimester of pregnancy. The source is a female donor in good health, enrolled as a control in a pregnancy study.

The rearrangement uses TRBV6-6 and TRBJ1-5, with D hard to call. Trimming pared 3 bases from V and 0 bases from J, leaving 3 bases between. The CDR3 has 13 amino acids. Germline V gene sequence: CDR1 MNHNY, CDR2 SVGAGI (reference sequence). The CDR3: CASSYSSNQPQHF. DNA of the CDR3: TGTGCCAGCAGTTATAGTAGCAATCAGCCCCAGCATTTT.

V is TRBV7-2 and J is TRBJ1-2, with TRBD1 identical over 8 bases. V shed 5 bases, J shed 3 bases, and the junction held 11 bases outside the gene matches. CDR3 length: 16 residues. Germline V CDR1 and CDR2: SGHTA, FQGNSA. Here the CDR3 reads CASSPRLPGQDYGYTF. The CDR3 region has the DNA TGTGCCAGCAGCCCACGCCTCCCGGGACAGGACTATGGCTACACCTTC.

The count of this clone is one. The CDR3 sequence: CASSSTSLYEQYF. CDR3 coding DNA: TGTGCCAGCAGTTCGACTAGCCTCTACGAGCAGTACTTC. This chain connects TRBV28 to TRBJ2-7, with 7 bases that match TRBD2. From germline, CDR1 is MDHEN and CDR2 SYDVKM. The CDR3 spans 13 residues. V was clipped by 4 bases and J by 3 bases; unmatched bases: 3.

The J gene is TRBJ1-3, the V gene TRBV28; D may be TRBD1 (5 bases). Germline values: CDR1 MDHEN, CDR2 SYDVKM. CDR3 length: 13 residues. The V and J ends lost 3 bases and 8 bases respectively, with 11 bases between them. CDR3 protein: CASSFRGSDTIYF. The DNA for the CDR3 is TGTGCCAGCAGTTTTCGGGGGTCGGACACCATATATTTT. Looking up the rest from reference TRBV28 and TRBJ1-3 gives the full variable domain: DVKVTQSSRYLVKRTGEKVFLECVQDMDHENMFWYRQDPGLGLRLIYFSYDVKMKEKGDIPEGYSVSREKKERFSLILESASTNQTSMYLCASSFRGSDTIYFGEGSWLTVV.

V gene TRBV29-1 combines with J gene TRBJ1-1; 7 positions agree with TRBD1. V dropped 5 bases and J dropped 0; count of bases not matched to a gene: 12. This CDR3 spans 16 amino acids. Germline V gene lookup returns CDR1 SQVTM and CDR2 ANQGSEA. CDR3 in amino acids: CSVPQSTGPMNTEAFF. The CDR3 region has the DNA TGCAGCGTTCCCCAATCGACAGGGCCTATGAACACTGAAGCTTTCTTT.

V is TRBV13 and J is TRBJ2-5; 14 bases line up with TRBD2. CDR1 is PRHDT, CDR2 FYEKMQ, per germline (reference sequence). J gave up 5 bases and V 5 bases, and 7 bases lay outside the gene matches. CDR3 length equals 16 residues. Written as DNA, the CDR3 is TGTGCCAGCAGCACGGGGACTAGCGGGGGCGGGGAGACCCAGTACTTC. Its protein is CASSTGTSGGGETQYF.

The chain combines TRBV4-3 with TRBJ2-7, with 7 bases lining up with TRBD1. The CDR3 is made up of 18 amino acids. Looked up from germline, CDR1 is LGHNA and CDR2 is YSLEER. V gave up 3 bases and J gave up 0 bases; unmatched junction bases: 14. CDR3 in DNA: TGCGCCAGCAGCCAGGACCTCGACAGGGCCCTTCCCTCCTACGAGCAGTACTTC. Translated: CASSQDLDRALPSYEQYF.

Here the CDR3 DNA reads TGTGCCAGTAGTAAACAAGGACAGGGGTATGCTCAGCCCCAGCATTTT. Its translation is CASSKQGQGYAQPQHF. The J gene is TRBJ1-5, the V gene TRBV19; 9 bases fit TRBD1. CDR1 is LNHDA and CDR2 is SQIVND in the germline V gene (reference sequence). The length of the CDR3 is 16 residues. Losses at the gene ends were 4 bases for V and 6 bases for J; bases not matched to a gene: 10.

The chain combines TRBV5-6 with TRBJ2-3; tentatively, D is TRBD2 (6 bases). The V gene lost 7 bases and the J gene lost 0 bases, with 12 bases spanning the gap. The length of the CDR3 is 14 residues. The germline V gene encodes CDR1 SGHDT and CDR2 YYEEEE. In DNA form, the CDR3 reads TGTGCCAGCTGTCGGCGGGGCAGCACAGATACGCAGTATTTT. Its protein product is CASCRRGSTDTQYF.

The V call is TRBV2, the J call TRBJ1-2; D is unresolved. The V and J ends lost 6 bases and 5 bases respectively, with 7 bases between them. CDR1 is SNHLY and CDR2 is FYNNEI in the germline V gene. The CDR3 runs 11 residues. The CDR3 DNA reads as TGTGCCAGCAGGGCCTCTTATGGCTACACCTTC. Its translation: CASRASYGYTF.

This chain uses TRBV7-3 with TRBJ2-3, with 7 bases lining up with TRBD2. CDR1 is SGHTA and CDR2 is FQGTGA in the germline V gene. V lost 9 bases, J lost 11 bases, and 2 bases stayed unmatched. The CDR3 is 9 residues long. The CDR3 DNA is TGTGCCAGGGGGGGGGAGCAGTATTTT. Encoded protein: CARGGEQYF.

The genes are TRBV7-6 and TRBJ2-1; 8 positions agree with TRBD2. With 5 bases clipped from V and 9 bases from J, the junction kept 12 bases outside the gene matches. Germline CDR1 reads SGHVS; CDR2 reads FNYEAQ. CDR3 size: 15 residues. CDR3: CASSRAGDGVVEQFF. DNA of the CDR3: TGTGCCAGCAGCCGAGCGGGGGACGGGGTTGTTGAGCAGTTCTTC.

CDR3 nucleotides: TGCAGCGTTGGAGACAGGGGGTCCTACAATGAGCAGTTCTTC. Translation gives CSVGDRGSYNEQFF. J is TRBJ2-1 and V is TRBV29-1; 9 positions match TRBD1. The germline CDR1 and CDR2 sequences are SQVTM and ANQGSEA. J lost 1 base, V lost 4 bases, and 2 bases had no gene match. The CDR3 has 14 amino acids.

The chain recombines TRBV6-5 with TRBJ2-1, with 10 nucleotides matching TRBD1. The CDR3 spans 15 residues. CDR1 and CDR2 from the germline V gene are MNHEY and SVGAGI. The ends lost 6 bases at V and 3 bases at J; junction bases unmatched: 5. The CDR3 nucleotides read TGTGCCAGCAGATGGCGGACAGGGGGCTACAATGAGCAGTTCTTC. This codes for CASRWRTGGYNEQFF.

V gene TRBV9 combines with J gene TRBJ2-3, with 11 bases fitting TRBD2. The CDR3 sequence is 19 residues long. Germline assignment: CDR1 SGDLS and CDR2 YYNGEE. With V trimmed by 3 bases and J by 3 bases, 15 bases remained unmatched. This CDR3 reads CASSAQGLAGGLGTDTQYF. The CDR3 DNA reads as TGTGCCAGCAGCGCCCAAGGCCTAGCGGGGGGACTAGGGACAGATACGCAGTATTTT.

The chain has TRBV6-5 and TRBJ1-5; possibly TRBD1 for D (5 bases). Looked up from germline, CDR1 is MNHEY and CDR2 is SVGAGI. V lost 0 bases and J lost 4, with 7 bases in between. CDR3 length: 14 residues. The CDR3 DNA reads as TGTGCCAGCAGTTACTCTGGGGCAAATCAGCCCCAGCATTTT. Amino acids: CASSYSGANQPQHF.